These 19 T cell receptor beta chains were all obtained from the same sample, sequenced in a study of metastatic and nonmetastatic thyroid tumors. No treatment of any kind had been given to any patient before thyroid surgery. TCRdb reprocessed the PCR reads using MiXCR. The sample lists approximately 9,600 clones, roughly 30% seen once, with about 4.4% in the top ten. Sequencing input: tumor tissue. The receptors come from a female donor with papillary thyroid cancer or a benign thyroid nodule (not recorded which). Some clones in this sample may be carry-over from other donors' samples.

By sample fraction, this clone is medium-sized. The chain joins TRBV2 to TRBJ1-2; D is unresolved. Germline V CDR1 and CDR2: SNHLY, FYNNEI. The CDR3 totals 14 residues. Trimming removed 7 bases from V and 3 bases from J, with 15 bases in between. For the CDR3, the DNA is TGTGCCAGCACGCGGGGAGGCGGGGACTATGGCTACACCTTC. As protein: CASTRGGGDYGYTF.

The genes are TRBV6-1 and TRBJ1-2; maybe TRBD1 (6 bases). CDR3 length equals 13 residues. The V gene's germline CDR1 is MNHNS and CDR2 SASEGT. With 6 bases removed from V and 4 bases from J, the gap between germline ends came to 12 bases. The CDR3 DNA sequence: TGTGCCAGCAGACCAGGGGTACTCTATGGCTACACCTTC. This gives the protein CASRPGVLYGYTF.

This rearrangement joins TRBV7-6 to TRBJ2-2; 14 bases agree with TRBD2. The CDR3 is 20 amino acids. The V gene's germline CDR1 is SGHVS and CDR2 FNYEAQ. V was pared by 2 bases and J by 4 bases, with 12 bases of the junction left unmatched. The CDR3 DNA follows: TGTGCCAGCAGCTTACGGGGGCCGGGACTAGCGGGAGTTCGCACCGGGGAGCTGTTTTTT. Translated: CASSLRGPGLAGVRTGELFF.

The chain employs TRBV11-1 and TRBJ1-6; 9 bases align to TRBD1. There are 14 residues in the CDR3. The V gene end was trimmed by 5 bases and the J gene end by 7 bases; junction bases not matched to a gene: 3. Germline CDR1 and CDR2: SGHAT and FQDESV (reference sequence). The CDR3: CASSLDRGNSPLHF. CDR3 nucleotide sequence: TGTGCCAGCAGCCTGGACAGGGGCAATTCACCCCTCCACTTT.

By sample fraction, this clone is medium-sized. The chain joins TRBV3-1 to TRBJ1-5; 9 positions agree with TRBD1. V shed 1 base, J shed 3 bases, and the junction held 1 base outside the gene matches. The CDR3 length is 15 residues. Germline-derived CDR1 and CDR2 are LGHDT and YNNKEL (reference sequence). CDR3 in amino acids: CASSQGTGANQPQHF. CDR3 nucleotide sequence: TGTGCCAGCAGCCAAGGGACAGGGGCCAATCAGCCCCAGCATTTT.

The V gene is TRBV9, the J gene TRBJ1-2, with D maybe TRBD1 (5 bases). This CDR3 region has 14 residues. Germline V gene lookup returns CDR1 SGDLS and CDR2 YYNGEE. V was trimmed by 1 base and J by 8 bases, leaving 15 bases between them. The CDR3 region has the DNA TGTGCCAGCAGCGTACGGGGGTGGGTCGAGGGCTACACCTTC. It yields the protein CASSVRGWVEGYTF.

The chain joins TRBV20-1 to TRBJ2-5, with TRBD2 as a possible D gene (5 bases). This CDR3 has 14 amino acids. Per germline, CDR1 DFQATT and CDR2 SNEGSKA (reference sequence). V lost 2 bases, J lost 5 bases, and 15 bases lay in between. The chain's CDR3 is CSARYRCLAETQYF. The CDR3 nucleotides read TGCAGTGCTAGATATAGATGCCTAGCTGAGACCCAGTACTTC.

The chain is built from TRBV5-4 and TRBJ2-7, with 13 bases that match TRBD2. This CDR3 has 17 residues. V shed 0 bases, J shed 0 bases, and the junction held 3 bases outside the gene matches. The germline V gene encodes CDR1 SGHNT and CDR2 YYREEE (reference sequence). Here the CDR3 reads CASSLAGTSGTSYEQYF. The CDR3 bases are TGTGCCAGCAGCTTGGCCGGGACTAGCGGGACCTCCTACGAGCAGTACTTC.

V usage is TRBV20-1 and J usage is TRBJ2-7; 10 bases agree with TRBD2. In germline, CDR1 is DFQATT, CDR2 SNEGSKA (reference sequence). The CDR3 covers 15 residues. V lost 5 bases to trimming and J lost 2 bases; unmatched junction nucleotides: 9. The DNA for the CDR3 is TGCAGTGCTCCAATCTTAGCGGGAGGCCCCTACGAGCAGTACTTC. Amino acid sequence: CSAPILAGGPYEQYF.

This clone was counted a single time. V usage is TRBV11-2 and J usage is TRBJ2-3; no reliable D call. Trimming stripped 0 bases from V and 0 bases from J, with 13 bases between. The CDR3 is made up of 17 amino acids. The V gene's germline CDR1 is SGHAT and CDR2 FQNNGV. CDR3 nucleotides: TGTGCCAGCAGCTTAGATGGACGTCTGGGTAGCACAGATACGCAGTATTTT. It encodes CASSLDGRLGSTDTQYF.

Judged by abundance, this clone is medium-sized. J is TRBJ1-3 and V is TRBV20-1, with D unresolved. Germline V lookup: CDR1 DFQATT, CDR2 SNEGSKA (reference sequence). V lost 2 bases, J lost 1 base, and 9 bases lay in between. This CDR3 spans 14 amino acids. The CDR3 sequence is CSARRAGSGNTIYF. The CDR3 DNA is TGCAGTGCTAGAAGAGCCGGGTCTGGAAACACCATATATTTT.

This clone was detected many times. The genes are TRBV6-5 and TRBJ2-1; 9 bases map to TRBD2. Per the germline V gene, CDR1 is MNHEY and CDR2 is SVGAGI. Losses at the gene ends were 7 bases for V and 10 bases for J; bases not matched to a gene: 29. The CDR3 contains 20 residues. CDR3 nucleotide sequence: TGTGCCAGCACCCCCTTGAGCTTCCTAGCGGGAAACCCGACTTCCGGCGAGCAGTTCTTC. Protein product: CASTPLSFLAGNPTSGEQFF.

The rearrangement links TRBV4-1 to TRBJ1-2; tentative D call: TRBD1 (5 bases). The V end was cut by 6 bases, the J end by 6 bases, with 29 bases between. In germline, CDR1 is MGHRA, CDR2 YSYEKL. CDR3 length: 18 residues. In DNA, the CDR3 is TGCGCCAGCAGTAGGACAAGAAATATGGGGAGAGGGGAGAATGGCTACACCTTC. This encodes CASSRTRNMGRGENGYTF.

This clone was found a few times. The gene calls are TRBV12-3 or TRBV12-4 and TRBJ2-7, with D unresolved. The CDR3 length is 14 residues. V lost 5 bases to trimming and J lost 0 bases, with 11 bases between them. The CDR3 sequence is CASSTSRSSYEQYF. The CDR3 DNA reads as TGTGCCAGCAGTACCAGTAGGAGCTCCTACGAGCAGTACTTC.

The CDR3: CSARYSQAGYTF. CDR3 coding DNA: TGCAGTGCTAGGTACTCGCAGGCTGGCTACACCTTC. The chain recombines TRBV20-1 with TRBJ1-2; D uncertain. V was trimmed by 3 bases and J by 7 bases, leaving 12 bases between them. The CDR3 has 12 residues. Germline CDR1 DFQATT, CDR2 SNEGSKA (reference sequence).

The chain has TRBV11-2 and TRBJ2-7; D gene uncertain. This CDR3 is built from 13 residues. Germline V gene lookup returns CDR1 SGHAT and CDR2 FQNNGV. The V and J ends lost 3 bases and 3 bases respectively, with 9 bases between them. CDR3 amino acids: CASSLDPNYEQYF. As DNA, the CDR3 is TGTGCCAGCAGCTTGGACCCAAACTACGAGCAGTACTTC.

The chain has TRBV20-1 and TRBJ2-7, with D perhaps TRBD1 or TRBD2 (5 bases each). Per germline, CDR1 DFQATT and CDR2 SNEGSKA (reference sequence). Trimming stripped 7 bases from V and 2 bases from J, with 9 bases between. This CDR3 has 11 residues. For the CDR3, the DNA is TGCAGTGTGGGACGGACCTACGAGCAGTACTTC. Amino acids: CSVGRTYEQYF.

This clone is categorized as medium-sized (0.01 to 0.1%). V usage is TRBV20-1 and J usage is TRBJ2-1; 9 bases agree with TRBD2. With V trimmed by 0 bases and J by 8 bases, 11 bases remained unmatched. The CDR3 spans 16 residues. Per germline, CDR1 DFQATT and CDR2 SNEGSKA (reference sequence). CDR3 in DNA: TGCAGTGCTAGAGATGAGGGACTAGCAAAGCTTGATGAGCAGTTCTTC. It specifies CSARDEGLAKLDEQFF.

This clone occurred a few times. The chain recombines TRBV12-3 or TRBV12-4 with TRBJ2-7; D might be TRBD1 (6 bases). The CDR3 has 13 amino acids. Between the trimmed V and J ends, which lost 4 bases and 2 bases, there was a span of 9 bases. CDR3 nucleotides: TGTGCCAGCAGTTGGGCAGGGGCCTACGAGCAGTACTTC. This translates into CASSWAGAYEQYF.